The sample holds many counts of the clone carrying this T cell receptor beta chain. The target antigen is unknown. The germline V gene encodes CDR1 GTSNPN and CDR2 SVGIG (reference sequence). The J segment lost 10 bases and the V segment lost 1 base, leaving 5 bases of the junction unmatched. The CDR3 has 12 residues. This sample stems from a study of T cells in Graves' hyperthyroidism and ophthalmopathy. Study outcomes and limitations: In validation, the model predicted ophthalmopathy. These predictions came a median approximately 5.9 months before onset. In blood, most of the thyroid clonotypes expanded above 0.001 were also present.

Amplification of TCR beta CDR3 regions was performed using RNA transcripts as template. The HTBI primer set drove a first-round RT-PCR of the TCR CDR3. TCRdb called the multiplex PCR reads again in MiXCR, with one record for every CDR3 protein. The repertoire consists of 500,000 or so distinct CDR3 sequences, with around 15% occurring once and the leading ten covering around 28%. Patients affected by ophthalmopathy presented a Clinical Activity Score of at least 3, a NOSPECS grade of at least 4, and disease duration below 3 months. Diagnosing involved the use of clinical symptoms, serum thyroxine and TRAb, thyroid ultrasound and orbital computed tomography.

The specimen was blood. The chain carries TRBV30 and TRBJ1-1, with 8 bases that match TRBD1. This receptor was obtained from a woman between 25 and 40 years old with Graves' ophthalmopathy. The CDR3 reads CAWSETGVRAFF. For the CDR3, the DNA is TGTGCCTGGAGTGAGACAGGGGTGAGAGCTTTCTTT. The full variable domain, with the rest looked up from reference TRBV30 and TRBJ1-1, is SQTIHQWPATLVQPVGSPLSLECTVEGTSNPNLYWYRQAAGRGLQLLFYSVGIGQISSEVPQNLSASRPQDRQFILSSKKLLLSDSGFYLCAWSETGVRAFFGQGTRLTVV.